This T cell receptor beta chain was captured in a study of beta chain features in type 1 diabetes. General study points: The study notes PCR might favor shorter templates equally in patients and controls.

J lost 7 bases, V lost 4 bases, and 6 bases had no gene match. The CDR3 is 15 residues long. The germline gives CDR1 SGHTA, CDR2 FQGNSA. Expressed TCRB transcripts were sequenced because the isolated RNA had all been reverse transcribed beforehand. The assay was immunoSEQ multiplex PCR, and TCRdb's table has in-frame clones only and misses some. The table lists 250,000 to 350,000 clones, 11% to 15% of them singletons. With respect to this clone: Its target is not known.

The specimen sequenced was central memory CD4+ T cells from blood. The chain combines TRBV7-2 with TRBJ1-6; 8 bases are a match to TRBD1. The sequence came from a young man in good health. CDR3 nucleotides: TGTGCCAGCAGCTCCAGGGGGCTAGAAAATTCACCCCTCCACTTT. Its translation: CASSSRGLENSPLHF.